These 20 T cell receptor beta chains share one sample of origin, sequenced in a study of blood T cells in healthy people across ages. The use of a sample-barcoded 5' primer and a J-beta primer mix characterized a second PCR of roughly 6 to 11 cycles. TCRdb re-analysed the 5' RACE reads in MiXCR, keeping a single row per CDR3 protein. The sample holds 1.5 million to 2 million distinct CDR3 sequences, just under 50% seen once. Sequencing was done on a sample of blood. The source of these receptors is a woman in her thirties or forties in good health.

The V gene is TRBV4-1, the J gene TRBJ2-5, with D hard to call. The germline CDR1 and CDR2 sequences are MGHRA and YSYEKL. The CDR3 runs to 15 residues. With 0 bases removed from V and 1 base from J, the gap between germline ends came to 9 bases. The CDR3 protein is CASSQDLGAQETQYF. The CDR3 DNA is TGCGCCAGCAGCCAAGATCTAGGCGCCCAAGAGACCCAGTACTTC.

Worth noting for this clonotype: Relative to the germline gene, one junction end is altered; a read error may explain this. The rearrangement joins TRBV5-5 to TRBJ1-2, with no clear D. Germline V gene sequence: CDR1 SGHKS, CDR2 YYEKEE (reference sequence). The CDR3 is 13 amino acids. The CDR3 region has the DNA TGTGTCAGCAGCTTGTCTTCCGGTTATGGCTACACCTTC. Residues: CVSSLSSGYGYTF.

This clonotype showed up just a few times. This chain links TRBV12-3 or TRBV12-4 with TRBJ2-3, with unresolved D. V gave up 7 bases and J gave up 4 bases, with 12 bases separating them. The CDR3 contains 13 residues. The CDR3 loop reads CASTGRRSDTQYF. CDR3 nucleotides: TGTGCCAGCACCGGCAGGCGCTCAGATACGCAGTATTTT.

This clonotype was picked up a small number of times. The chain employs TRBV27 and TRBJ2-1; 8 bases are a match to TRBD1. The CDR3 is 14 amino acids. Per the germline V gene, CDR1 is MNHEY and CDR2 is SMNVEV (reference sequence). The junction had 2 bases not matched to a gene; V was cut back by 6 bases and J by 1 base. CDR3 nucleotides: TGTGCCAGCAGGGACAGGGATTCCTACAATGAGCAGTTCTTC. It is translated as CASRDRDSYNEQFF.

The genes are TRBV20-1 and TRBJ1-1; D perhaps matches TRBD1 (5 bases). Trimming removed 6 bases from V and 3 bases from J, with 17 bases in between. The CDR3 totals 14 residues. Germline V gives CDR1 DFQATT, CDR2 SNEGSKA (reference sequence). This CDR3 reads CSASPVEGYTEAFF. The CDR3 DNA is TGCAGTGCCTCCCCTGTCGAGGGGTACACTGAAGCTTTCTTT.

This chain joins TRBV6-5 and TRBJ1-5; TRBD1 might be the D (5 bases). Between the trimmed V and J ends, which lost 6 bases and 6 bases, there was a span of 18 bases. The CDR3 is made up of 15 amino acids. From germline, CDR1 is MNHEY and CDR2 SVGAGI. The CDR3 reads CASSPAERGRQPQHF. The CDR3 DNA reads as TGTGCCAGCAGCCCAGCGGAGAGGGGACGTCAGCCCCAGCATTTT.

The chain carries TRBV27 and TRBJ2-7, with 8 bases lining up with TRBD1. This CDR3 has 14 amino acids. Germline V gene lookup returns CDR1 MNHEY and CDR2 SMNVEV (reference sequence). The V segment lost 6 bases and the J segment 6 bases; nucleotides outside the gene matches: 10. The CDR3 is CASSLNRQGSEQYF. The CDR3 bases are TGTGCCAGCAGCCTAAACCGACAGGGGAGCGAGCAGTACTTC.

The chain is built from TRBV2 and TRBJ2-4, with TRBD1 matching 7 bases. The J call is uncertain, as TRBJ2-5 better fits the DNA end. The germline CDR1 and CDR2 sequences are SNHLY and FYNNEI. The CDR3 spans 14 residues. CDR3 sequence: CASRGRGGLETQYF. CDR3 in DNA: TGTGCCAGCAGGGGACGAGGGGGCCTAGAGACCCAGTACTTC.

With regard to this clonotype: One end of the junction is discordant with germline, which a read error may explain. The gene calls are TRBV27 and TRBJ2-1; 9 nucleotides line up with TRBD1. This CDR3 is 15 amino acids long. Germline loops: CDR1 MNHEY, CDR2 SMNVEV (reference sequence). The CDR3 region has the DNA TGTGCCTGCAGTTTAACCGGGACAGGGATCAATGAGCAGTTCTTC. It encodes CACSLTGTGINEQFF.

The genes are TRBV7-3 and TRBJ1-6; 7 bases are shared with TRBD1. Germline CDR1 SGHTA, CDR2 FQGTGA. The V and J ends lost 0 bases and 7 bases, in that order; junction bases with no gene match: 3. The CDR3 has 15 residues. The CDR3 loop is CASSLTRQGNSPLHF. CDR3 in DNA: TGTGCCAGCAGCTTAACGAGACAGGGAAATTCACCCCTCCACTTT.

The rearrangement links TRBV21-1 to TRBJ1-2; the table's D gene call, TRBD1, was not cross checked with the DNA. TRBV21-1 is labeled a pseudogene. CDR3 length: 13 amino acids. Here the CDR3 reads CAMSRDGPYGYTF. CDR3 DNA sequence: TGTGCCATGTCCCGGGACGGCCCCTATGGCTACACCTTC.

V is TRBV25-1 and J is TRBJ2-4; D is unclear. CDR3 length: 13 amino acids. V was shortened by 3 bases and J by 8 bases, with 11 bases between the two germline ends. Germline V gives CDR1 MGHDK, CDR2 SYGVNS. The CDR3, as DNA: TGTGCCAGCAGTGACATCGGGTTGGACATTCAGTACTTC. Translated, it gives CASSDIGLDIQYF.

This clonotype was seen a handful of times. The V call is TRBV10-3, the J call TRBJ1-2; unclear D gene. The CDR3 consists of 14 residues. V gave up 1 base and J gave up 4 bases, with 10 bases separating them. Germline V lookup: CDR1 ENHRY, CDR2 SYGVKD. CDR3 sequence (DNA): TGTGCCATCAGTGAGTTGGCGGCAGTCTATGGCTACACCTTC. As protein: CAISELAAVYGYTF.

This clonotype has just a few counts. CDR3 in amino acids: CASSSLDSLTYEQYF. The CDR3 region has the DNA TGTGCCAGCAGTTCTCTCGACAGTTTAACCTACGAGCAGTACTTC. V and J are TRBV6-2 or TRBV6-3 and TRBJ2-7, with D perhaps matching TRBD1 (5 bases). The CDR3 is made up of 15 amino acids. With 4 bases removed from V and 2 bases from J, the gap between germline ends came to 15 bases. The germline CDR1 and CDR2 sequences are MNHEY and SVGEGT.

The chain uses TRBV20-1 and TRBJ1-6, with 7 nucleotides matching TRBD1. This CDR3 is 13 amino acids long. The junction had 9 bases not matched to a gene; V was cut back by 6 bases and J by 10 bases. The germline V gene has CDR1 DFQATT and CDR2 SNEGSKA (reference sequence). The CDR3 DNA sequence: TGCAGTGCCGATACGACAGGGCGGTCACCCCTCCACTTT. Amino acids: CSADTTGRSPLHF.

CDR3 sequence: CASSPRWGNSPLHF. Written as DNA, the CDR3 is TGTGCCAGCAGCCCGCGGTGGGGTAATTCACCCCTCCACTTT. V gene TRBV7-8 combines with J gene TRBJ1-6; no firm D call. V was shortened by 5 bases and J by 6 bases, with 11 bases between the two germline ends. Germline V CDR1 and CDR2: SGHVS, FQNEAQ. The CDR3 length is 14 residues.

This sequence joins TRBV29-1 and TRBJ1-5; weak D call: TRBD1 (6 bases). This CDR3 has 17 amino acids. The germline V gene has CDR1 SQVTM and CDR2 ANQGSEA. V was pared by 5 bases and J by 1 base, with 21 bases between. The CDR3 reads CSVTVGGGVGSNQPQHF. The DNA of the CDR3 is TGCAGCGTTACCGTCGGGGGGGGCGTCGGGAGCAATCAGCCCCAGCATTTT.

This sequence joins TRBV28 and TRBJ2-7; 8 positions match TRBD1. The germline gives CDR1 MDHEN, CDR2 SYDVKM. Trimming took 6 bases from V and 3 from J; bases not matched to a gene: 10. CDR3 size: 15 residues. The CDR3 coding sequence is TGTGCCAGCAGCCCAGCGACAGGGGCCCTCTACGAGCAGTACTTC. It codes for CASSPATGALYEQYF.

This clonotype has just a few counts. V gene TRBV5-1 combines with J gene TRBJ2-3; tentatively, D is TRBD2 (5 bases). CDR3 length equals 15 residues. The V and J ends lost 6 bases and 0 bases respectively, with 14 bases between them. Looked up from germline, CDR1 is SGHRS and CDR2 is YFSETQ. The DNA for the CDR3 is TGCGCCAGCATGACCGGGGTCGCTAGCACAGATACGCAGTATTTT. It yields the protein CASMTGVASTDTQYF.

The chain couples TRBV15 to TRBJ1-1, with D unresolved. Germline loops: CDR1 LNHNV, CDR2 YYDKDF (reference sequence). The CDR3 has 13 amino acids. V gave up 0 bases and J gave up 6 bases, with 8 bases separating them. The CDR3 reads CATSRDRGAEAFF. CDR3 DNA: TGTGCCACCAGCAGAGATCGGGGAGCTGAAGCTTTCTTT.